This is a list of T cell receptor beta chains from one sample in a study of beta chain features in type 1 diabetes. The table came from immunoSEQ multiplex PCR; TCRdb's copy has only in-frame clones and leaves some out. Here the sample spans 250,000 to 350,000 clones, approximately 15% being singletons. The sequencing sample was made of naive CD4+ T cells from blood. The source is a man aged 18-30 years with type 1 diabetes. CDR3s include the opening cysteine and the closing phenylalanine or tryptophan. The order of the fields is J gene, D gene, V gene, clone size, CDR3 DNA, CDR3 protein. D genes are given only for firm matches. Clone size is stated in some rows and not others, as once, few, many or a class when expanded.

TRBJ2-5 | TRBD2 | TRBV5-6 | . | TGTGCCAGCAGCCGACTAGCGGGGGGGCCGTACTTC | CASSRLAGGPYF
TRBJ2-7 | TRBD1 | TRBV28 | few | TGTGCCAGCATGGTCACAGGGGGTTTCTACGAGCAGTACTTC | CASMVTGGFYEQYF
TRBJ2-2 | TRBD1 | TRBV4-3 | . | TGCGCCAGCAGCCAGGACAGGGGAAGGACCGGGGAGCTGTTTTTT | CASSQDRGRTGELFF
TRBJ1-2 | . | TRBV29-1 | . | TGCAGCGTTGAAGAGGCCAGGGAGGGGAACTATGGCTACACCTTC | CSVEEAREGNYGYTF
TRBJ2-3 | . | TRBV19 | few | TGTGCCAGTAGTGCCAGGGTGGGAGATACGCAGTATTTT | CASSARVGDTQYF
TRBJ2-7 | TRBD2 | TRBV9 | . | TGTGCCAGCAGCCCCCGGACTAGCGGGACCTCCGGGGTACAGGTGTACGAGCAGTACTTC | CASSPRTSGTSGVQVYEQYF
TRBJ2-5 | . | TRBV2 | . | TGTGCCAGCAATCCCCTTTCGGGACTCGCGGCTGAGACCCAGTACTTC | CASNPLSGLAAETQYF
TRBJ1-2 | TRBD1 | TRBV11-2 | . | TGTGCCAGCAGCATCGGACAGGTTAACTATGGCTACACCTTC | CASSIGQVNYGYTF
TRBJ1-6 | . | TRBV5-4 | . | TGTGCCAGCAGCCGTGCACAGGAGAATAATTCACCCCTCCACTTT | CASSRAQENNSPLHF
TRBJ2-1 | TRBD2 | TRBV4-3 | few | TGCGCCAGCAGCCAAGATTGGCTAGCGGGGGGGTCCTACAATGAGCAGTTCTTC | CASSQDWLAGGSYNEQFF
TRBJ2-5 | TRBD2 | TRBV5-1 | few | TGCGCCAGCAGCTTGCCGGGACTAGCGGGAGGAGAGACCCAGTACTTC | CASSLPGLAGGETQYF
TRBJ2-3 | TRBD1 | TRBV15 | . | TGTGCCACCAGCAGAGATCCAGGGGGCAGAGATACGCAGTATTTT | CATSRDPGGRDTQYF
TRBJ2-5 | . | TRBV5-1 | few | TGCGCCAGCAGCTTGGAAGGACAGGGAGGGGAGACCCAGTACTTC | CASSLEGQGGETQYF
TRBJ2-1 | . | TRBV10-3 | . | TGTGCCATCAGGCCAGGGATTACACAGGGTGAGCAGTTCTTC | CAIRPGITQGEQFF
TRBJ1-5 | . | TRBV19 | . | TGTGCCAGTAGTTCCCCTTCGACAGGCAATCAGCCCCAGCATTTT | CASSSPSTGNQPQHF
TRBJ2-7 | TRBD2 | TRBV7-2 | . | TGTGCCAGCAGGACCGAGCGGGAGGCCTACGAGCAGTACTTC | CASRTEREAYEQYF
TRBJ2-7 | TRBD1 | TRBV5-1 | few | TGCGCCAGCAGTCGCGACAGGGACGAGCAGTACTTC | CASSRDRDEQYF